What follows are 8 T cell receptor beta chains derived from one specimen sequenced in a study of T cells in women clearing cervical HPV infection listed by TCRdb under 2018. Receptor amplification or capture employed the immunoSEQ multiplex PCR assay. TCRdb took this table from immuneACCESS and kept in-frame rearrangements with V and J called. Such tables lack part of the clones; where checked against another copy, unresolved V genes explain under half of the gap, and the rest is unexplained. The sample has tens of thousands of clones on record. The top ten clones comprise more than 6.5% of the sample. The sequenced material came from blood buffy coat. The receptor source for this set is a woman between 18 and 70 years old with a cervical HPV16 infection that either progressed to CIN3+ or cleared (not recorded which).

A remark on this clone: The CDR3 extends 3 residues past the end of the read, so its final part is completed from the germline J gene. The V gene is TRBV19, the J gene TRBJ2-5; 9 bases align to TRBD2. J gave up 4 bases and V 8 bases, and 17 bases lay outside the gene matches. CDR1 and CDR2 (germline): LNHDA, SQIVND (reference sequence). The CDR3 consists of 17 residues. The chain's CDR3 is CASPLRASGDGGETQYF. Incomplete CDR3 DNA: TGTGCCAGTCCCCTCCGGGCTAGCGGGGATGGTGGAGAGACC.

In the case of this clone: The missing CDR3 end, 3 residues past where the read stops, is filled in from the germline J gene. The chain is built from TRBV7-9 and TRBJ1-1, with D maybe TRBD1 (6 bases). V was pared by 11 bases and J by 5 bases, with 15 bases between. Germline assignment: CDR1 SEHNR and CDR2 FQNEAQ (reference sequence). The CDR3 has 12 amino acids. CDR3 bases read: TGTGCCGGTGGCAGGGGACAAACTGAA. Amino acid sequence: CAGGRGQTE. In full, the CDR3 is CAGGRGQTEAFF.

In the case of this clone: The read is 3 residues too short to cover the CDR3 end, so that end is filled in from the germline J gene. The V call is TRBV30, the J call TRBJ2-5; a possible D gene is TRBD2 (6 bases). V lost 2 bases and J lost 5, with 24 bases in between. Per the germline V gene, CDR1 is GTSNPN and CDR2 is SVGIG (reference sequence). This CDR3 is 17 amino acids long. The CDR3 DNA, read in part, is TGTGCCTGGAGTTCGCGGAGGTCGGGACTTGGGGGGGAGACC. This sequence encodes CAWSSRRSGLGGET. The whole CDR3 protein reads CAWSSRRSGLGGETQYF.

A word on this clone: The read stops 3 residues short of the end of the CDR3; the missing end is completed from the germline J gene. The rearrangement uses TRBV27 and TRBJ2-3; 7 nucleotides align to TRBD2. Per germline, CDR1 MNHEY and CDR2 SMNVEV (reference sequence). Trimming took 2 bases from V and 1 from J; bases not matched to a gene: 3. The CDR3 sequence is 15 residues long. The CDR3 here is CASSLQRGGTDTQYF. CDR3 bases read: TGTGCCAGCAGTTTACAGCGGGGAGGCACAGATACG.

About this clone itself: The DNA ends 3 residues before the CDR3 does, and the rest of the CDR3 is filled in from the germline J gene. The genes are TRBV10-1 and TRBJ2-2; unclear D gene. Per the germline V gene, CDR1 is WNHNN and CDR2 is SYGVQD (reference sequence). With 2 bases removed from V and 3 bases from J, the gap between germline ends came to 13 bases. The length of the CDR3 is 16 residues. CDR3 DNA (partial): TGCGCCAGCAGTGAGAGGCGCAAGGGCGACACCGGGGAG. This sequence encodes CASSERRKGDTGE. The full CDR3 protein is CASSERRKGDTGELFF.

The covered CDR3 bases are TGCGCCAGCAGTCAGATTACAGGGTTCAATTCACCC. This sequence encodes CASSQITGFNSP. The entire CDR3 protein is CASSQITGFNSPLHF. The chain carries TRBV5-1 and TRBJ1-6, with D maybe TRBD1 (6 bases). Read coverage stops 3 residues before the CDR3 terminus; the germline J gene supplies the remainder. Between the trimmed V and J ends, which lost 5 bases and 7 bases, there was a span of 16 bases. CDR1 is SGHRS, CDR2 YFSETQ, per germline. This CDR3 spans 15 amino acids.

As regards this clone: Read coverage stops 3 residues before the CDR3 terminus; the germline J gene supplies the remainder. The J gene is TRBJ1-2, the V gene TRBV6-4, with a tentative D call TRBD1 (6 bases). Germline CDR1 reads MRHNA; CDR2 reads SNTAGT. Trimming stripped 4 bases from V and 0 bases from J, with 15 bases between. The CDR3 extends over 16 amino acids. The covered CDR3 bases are TGTGCCAGCAGTGCAGAACCAGGGGCGACTAACTATGGC. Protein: CASSAEPGATNYG. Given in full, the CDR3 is CASSAEPGATNYGYTF.

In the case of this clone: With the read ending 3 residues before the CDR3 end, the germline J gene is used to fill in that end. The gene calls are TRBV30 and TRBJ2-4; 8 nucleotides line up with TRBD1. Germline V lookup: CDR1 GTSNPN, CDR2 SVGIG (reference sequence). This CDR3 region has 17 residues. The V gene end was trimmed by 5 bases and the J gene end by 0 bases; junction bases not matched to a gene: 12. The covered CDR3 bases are TGTGCCTGGGGCCCCCGAAACAGGGGGGTAGCCAAAAACATT. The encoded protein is CAWGPRNRGVAKNI. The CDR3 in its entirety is CAWGPRNRGVAKNIQYF.